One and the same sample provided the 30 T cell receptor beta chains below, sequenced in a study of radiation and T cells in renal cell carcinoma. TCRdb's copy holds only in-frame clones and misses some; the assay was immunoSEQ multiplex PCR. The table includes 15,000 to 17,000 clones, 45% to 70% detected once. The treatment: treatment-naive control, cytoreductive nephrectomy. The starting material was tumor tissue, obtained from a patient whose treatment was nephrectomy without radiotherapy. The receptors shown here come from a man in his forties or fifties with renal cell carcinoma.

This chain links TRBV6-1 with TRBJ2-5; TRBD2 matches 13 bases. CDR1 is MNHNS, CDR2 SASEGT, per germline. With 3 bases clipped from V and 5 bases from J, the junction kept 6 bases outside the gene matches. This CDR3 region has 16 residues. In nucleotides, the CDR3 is TGTGCCAGCAGTGACCGACTAGCGGGGGGTTGGGAGACCCAGTACTTC. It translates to CASSDRLAGGWETQYF.

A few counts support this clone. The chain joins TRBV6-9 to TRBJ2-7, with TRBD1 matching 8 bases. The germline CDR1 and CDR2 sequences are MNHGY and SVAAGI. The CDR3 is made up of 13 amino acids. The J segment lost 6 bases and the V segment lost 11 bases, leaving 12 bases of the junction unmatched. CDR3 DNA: TGTGCCGCCCGAGGCAGGGGGCATTCCGAGCAGTACTTC. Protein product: CAARGRGHSEQYF.

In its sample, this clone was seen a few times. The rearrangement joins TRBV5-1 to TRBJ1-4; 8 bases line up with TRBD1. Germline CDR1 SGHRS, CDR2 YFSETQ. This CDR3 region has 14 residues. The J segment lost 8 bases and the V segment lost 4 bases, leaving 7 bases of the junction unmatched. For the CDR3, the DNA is TGCGCCAGCAGCCCGACATGGACAGGGGAAAAACTGTTTTTT. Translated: CASSPTWTGEKLFF.

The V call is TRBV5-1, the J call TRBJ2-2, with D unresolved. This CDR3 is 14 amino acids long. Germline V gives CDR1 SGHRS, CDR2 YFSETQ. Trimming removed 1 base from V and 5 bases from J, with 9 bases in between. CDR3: CASSLPQLTGELFF. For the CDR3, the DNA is TGCGCCAGCAGCTTGCCACAGTTGACCGGGGAGCTGTTTTTT.

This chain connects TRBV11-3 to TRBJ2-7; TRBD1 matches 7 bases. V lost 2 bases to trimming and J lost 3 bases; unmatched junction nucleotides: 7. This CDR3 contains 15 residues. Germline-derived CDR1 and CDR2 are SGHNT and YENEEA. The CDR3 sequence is CASSLLGGSSYEQYF. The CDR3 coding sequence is TGTGCCAGCAGCTTACTAGGGGGCTCTAGCTACGAGCAGTACTTC.

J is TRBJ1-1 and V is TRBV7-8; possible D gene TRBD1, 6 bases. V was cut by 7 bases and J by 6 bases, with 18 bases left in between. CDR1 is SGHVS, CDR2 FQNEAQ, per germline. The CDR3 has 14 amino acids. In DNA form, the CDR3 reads TGTGCCAGCACCAGACCACCGGGGGCGGCTGAAGCTTTCTTT. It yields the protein CASTRPPGAAEAFF.

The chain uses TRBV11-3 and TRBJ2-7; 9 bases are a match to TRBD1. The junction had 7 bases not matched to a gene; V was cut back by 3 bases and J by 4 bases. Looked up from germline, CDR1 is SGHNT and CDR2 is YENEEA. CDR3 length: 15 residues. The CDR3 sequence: CASSFTTGQGYEQYF. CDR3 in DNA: TGTGCCAGCAGCTTCACTACTGGACAGGGGTACGAGCAGTACTTC.

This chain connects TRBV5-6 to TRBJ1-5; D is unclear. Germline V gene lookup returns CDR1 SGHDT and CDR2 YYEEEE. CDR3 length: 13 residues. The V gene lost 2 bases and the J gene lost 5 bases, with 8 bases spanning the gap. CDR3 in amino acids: CASSLEVDQPQHF. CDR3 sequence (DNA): TGTGCCAGCAGCTTAGAGGTTGATCAGCCCCAGCATTTT.

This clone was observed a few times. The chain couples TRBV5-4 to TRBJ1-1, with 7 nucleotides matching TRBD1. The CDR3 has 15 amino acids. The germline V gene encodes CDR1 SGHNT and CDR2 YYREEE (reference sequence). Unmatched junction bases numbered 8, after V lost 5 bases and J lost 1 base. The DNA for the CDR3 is TGTGCCAGCAGTTTTAGAGGGGGCCGGAACACTGAAGCTTTCTTT. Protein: CASSFRGGRNTEAFF.

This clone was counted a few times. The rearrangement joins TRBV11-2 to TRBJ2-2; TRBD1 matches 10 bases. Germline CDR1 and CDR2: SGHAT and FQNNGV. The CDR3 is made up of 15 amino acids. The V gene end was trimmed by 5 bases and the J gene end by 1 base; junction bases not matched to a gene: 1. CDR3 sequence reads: CASSRDRGNTGELFF. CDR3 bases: TGTGCCAGCAGCAGGGACAGGGGGAACACCGGGGAGCTGTTTTTT.

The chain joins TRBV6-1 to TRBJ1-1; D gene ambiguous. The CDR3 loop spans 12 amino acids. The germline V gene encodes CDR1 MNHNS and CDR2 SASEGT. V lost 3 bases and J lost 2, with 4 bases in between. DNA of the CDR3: TGTGCCAGCAGTGACACAAACACTGAAGCTTTCTTT. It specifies CASSDTNTEAFF.

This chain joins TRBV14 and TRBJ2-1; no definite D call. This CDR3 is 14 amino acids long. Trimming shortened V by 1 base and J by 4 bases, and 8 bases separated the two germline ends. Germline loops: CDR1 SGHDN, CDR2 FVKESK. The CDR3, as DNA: TGTGCCAGCAGCCAAGGGTCCAGTTACAATGAGCAGTTCTTC. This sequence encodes CASSQGSSYNEQFF.

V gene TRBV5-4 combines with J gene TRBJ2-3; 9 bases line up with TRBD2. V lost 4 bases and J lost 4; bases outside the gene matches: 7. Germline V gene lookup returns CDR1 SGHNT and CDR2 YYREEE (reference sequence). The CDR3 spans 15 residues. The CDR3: CASSHAGGLADTQYF. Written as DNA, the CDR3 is TGTGCCAGCAGCCACGCGGGGGGGCTGGCAGATACGCAGTATTTT. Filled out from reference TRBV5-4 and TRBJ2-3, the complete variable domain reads ETGVTQSPTHLIKTRGQQVTLRCSSQSGHNTVSWYQQALGQGPQFIFQYYREEENGRGNFPPRFSGLQFPNYSSELNVNALELDDSALYLCASSHAGGLADTQYFGPGTRLTVL.

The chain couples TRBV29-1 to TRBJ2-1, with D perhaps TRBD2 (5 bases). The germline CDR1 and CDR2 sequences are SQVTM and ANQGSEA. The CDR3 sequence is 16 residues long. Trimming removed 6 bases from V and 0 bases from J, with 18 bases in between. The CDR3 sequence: CSVTWIATSSYNEQFF. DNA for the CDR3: TGCAGCGTGACCTGGATAGCGACGAGCTCCTACAATGAGCAGTTCTTC.

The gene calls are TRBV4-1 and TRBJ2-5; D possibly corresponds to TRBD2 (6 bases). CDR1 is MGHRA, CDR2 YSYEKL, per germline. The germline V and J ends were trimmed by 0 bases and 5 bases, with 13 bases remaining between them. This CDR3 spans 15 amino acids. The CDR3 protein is CASSQDPGERETQYF. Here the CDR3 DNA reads TGCGCCAGCAGCCAAGATCCGGGGGAACGGGAGACCCAGTACTTC.

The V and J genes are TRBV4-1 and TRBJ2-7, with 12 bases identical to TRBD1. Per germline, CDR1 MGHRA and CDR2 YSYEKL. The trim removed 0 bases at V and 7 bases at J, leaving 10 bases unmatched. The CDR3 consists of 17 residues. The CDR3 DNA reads TGCGCCAGCAGCCAAGATTTAGGGGACAGGGGGCGGCGAGAGCAGTACTTC. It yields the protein CASSQDLGDRGRREQYF.

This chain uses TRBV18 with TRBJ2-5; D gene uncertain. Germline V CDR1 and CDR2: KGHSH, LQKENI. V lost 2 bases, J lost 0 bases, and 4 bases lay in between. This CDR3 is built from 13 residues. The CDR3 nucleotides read TGTGCCAGCTCACCATACTACCAAGAGACCCAGTACTTC. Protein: CASSPYYQETQYF. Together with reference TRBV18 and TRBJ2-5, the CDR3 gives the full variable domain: NAGVMQNPRHLVRRRGQEARLRCSPMKGHSHVYWYRQLPEEGLKFMVYLQKENIIDESGMPKERFSAEFPKEGPSILRIQQVVRGDSAAYFCASSPYYQETQYFGPGTRLLVL.

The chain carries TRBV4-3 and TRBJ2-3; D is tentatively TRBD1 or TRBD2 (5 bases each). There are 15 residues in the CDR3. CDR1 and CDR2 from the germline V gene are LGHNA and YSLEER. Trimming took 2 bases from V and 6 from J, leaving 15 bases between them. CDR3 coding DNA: TGCGCCAGCAGCCAATTCGGGTCGGGGACCGATACGCAGTATTTT. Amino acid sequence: CASSQFGSGTDTQYF.

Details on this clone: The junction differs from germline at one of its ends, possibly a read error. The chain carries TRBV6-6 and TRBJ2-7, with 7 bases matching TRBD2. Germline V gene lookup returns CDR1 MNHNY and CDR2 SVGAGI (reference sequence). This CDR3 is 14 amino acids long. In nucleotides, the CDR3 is TGCGCCAGCAGTGGGGCTAGCGGAGACTACGAGCAGTACTTC. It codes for CASSGASGDYEQYF.

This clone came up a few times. DNA for the CDR3: TGTGCCAGCAGCACAACAGGTTACGAGCAGTACTTC. This gives the protein CASSTTGYEQYF. V and J are TRBV7-9 and TRBJ2-7, with D perhaps matching TRBD1 (5 bases). The CDR3 is 12 amino acids. V dropped 5 bases and J dropped 4 bases, with 9 bases sitting between them. Germline lookup yields CDR1 SEHNR and CDR2 FQNEAQ (reference sequence).

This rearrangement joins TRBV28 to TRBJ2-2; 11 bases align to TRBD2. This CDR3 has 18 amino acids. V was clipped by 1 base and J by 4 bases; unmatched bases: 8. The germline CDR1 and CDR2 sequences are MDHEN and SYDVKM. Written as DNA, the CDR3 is TGTGCCAGCAGTTTATACGTGACTAGCGGGGCTTCCACCGGGGAGCTGTTTTTT. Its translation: CASSLYVTSGASTGELFF.

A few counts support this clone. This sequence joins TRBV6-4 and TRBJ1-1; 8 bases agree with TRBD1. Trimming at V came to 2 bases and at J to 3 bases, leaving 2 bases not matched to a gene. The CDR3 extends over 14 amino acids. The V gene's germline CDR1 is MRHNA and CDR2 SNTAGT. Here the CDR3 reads CASSDAGGDTEAFF. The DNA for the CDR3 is TGTGCCAGCAGTGACGCAGGGGGCGACACTGAAGCTTTCTTT.

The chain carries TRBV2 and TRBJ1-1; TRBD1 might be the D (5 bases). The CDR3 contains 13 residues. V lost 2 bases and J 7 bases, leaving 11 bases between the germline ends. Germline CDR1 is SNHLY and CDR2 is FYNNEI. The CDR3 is CASSELGTYEAFF. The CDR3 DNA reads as TGTGCCAGCAGTGAATTAGGGACGTATGAAGCTTTCTTT.

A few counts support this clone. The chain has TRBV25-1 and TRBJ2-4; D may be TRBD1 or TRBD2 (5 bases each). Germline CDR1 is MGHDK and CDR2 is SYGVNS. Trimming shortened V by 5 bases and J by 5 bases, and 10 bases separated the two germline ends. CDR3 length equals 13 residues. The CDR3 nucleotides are TGTGCCAGCAGTCTGGGGACCCAAAACATTCAGTACTTC. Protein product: CASSLGTQNIQYF.

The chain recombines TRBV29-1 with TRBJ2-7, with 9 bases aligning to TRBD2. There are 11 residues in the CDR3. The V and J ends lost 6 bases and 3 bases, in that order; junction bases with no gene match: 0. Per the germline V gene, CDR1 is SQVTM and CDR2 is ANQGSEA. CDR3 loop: CSVTSGYEQYF. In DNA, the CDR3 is TGCAGCGTGACTAGCGGCTACGAGCAGTACTTC.

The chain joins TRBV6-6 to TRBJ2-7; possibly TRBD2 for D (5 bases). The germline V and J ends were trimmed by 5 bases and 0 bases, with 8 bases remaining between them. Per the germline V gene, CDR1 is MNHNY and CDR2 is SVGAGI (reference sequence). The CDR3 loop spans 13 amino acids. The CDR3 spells CASSTGSSYEQYF. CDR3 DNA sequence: TGTGCCAGCAGTACGGGGAGCTCCTACGAGCAGTACTTC.

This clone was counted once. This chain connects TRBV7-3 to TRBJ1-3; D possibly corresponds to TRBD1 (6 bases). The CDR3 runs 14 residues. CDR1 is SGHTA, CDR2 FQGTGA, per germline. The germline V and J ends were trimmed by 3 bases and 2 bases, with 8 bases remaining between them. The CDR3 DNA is TGTGCCAGCAGCTTGGCAGGGGCTGGAAACACCATATATTTT. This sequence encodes CASSLAGAGNTIYF.

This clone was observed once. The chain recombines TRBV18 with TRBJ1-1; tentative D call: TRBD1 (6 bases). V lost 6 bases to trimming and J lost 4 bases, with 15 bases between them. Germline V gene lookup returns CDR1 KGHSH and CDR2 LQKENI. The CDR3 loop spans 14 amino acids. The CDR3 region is CASSLDSLGTEAFF. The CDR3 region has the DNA TGTGCCAGCTCCCTGGACAGCCTAGGCACTGAAGCTTTCTTT.

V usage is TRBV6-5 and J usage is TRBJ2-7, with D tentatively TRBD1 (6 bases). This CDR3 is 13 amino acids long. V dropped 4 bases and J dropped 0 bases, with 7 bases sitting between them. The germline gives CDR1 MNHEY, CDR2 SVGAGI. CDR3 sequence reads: CASSWTDSYEQYF. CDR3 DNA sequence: TGTGCCAGCAGTTGGACAGACTCCTACGAGCAGTACTTC.

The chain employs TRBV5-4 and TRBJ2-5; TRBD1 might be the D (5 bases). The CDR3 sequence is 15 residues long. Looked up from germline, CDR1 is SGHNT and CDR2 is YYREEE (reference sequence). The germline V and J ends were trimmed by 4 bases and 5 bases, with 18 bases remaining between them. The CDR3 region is CASSVRTGRAETQYF. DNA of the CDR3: TGTGCCAGCAGCGTACGGACCGGCAGGGCGGAGACCCAGTACTTC.